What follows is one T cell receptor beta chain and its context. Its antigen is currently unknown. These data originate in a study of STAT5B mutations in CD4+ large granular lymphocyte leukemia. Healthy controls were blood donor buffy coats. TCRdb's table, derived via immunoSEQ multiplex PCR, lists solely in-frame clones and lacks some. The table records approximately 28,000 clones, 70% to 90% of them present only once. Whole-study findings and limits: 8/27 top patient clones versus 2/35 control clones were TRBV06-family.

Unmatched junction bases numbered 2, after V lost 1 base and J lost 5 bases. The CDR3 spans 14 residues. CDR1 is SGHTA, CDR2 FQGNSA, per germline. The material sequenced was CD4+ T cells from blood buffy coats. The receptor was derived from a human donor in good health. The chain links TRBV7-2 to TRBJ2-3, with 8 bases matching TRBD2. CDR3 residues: CASSLGLAGDTQYF. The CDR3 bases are TGTGCCAGCAGCTTAGGTCTAGCGGGAGATACGCAGTATTTT.